This TCR beta chain was sequenced for a study of blood T cell repertoires in COVID-19. For the study at large: COVID-19 samples collected from the United States, Italy and Spain covered acute and convalescent phases. Nucleic acid was either cDNA or gDNA, and it came from T cells, B-cell-depleted T cells, or PBMCs.

In the original analysis: Scientists estimated how many nucleated cells there were by amplifying reference gene primers. Generated by immunoSEQ multiplex PCR, the TCRdb table keeps only in-frame clones and is missing some. That table gives V, J and clone size, and the DNA gave D and trimming. Of just over 80,000 clones listed, about four fifths are singletons. The V gene's germline CDR1 is SGHVS and CDR2 FNYEAQ. The V gene lost 8 bases and the J gene lost 8 bases, with 18 bases spanning the gap. This CDR3 contains 14 residues. The sample was peripheral blood. This clonotype was sampled from a man of 80 years or more with acute or convalescent COVID-19. This chain uses TRBV7-6 with TRBJ2-2; possibly TRBD2 for D (6 bases). In DNA form, the CDR3 reads TGTGCCAGCCGTAGGAGGGGTACCTCTGGGGAGCTGTTTTTT. Residues: CASRRRGTSGELFF. Full variable domain (outside the CDR3, taken from reference TRBV7-6 and TRBJ2-2): GAGVSQSPRYKVTKRGQDVALRCDPISGHVSLYWYRQALGQGPEFLTYFNYEAQQDKSGLPNDRFSAERPEGSISTLTIQRTEQRDSAMYRCASRRRGTSGELFFGEGSRLTVL.